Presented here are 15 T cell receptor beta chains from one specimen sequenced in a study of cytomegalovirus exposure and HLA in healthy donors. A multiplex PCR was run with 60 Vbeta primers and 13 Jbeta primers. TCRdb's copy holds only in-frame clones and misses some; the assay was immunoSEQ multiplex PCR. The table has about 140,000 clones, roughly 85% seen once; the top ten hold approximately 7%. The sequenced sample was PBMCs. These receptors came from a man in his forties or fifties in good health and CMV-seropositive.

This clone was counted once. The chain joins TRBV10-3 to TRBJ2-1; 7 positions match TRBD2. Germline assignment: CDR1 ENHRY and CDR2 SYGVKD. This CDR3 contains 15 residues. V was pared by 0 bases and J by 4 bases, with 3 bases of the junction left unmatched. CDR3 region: CAISESQRDYNEQFF. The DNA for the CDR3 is TGTGCCATCAGTGAGTCGCAGCGGGATTACAATGAGCAGTTCTTC.

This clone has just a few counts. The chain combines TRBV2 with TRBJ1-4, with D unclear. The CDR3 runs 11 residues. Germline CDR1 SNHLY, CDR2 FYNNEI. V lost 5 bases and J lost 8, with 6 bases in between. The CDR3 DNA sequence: TGTGCCAGCAGTCCGGTCGAAAAACTGTTTTTT. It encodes CASSPVEKLFF.

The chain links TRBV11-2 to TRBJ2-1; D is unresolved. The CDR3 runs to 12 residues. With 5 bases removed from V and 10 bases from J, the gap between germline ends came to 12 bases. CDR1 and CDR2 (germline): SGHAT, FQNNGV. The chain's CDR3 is CASSRPAREQFF. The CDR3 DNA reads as TGTGCCAGCAGCCGCCCCGCCAGGGAGCAGTTCTTC.

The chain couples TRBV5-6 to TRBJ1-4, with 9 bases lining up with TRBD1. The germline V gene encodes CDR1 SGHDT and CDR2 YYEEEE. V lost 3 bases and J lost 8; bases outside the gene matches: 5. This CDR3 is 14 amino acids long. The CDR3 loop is CASSWTGVGEKLFF. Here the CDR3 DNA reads TGTGCCAGCAGCTGGACAGGGGTTGGGGAAAAACTGTTTTTT.

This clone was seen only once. The CDR3 sequence is CASSGDTYNSPLHF. As DNA, the CDR3 is TGTGCCAGCAGTGGTGACACCTATAATTCACCCCTCCACTTT. This rearrangement joins TRBV6-1 to TRBJ1-6; D unclear. The V end was cut by 4 bases, the J end by 2 bases, with 6 bases between. The CDR3 is made up of 14 amino acids. CDR1 is MNHNS, CDR2 SASEGT, per germline.

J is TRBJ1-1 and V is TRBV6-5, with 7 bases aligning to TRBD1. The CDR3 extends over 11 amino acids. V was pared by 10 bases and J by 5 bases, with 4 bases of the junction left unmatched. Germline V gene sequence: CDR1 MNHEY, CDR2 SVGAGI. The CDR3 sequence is CATHRGTEAFF. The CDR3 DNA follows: TGTGCCACCCACAGGGGAACTGAAGCTTTCTTT.

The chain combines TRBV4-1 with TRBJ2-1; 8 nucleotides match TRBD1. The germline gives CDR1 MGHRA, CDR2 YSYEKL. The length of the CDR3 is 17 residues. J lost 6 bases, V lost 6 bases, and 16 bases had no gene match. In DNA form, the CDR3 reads TGCGCCAGCAGTTTACGCCCGGACAGGGACGGGGGCAATGAGCAGTTCTTC. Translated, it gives CASSLRPDRDGGNEQFF.

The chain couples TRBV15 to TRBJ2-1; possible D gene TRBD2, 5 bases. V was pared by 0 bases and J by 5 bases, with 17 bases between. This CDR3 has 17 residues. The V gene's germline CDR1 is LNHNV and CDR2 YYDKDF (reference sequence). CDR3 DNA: TGTGCCACCAGCAGAGACTTCTTAGCGCTAAGAAACAATGAGCAGTTCTTC. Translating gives CATSRDFLALRNNEQFF.

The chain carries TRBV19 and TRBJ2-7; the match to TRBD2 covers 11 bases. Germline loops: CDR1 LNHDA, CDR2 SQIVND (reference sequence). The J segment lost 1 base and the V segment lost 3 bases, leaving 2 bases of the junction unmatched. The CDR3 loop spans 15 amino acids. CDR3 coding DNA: TGTGCCAGTAGTATTCTAGCGGGGGGATCCTACGAGCAGTACTTC. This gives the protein CASSILAGGSYEQYF.

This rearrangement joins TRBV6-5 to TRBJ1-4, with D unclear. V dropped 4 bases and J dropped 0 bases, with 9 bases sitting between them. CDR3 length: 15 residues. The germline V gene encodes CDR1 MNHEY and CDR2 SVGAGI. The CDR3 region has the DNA TGTGCCAGCAGTTCCGAGGGCGCAACTAATGAAAAACTGTTTTTT. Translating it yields CASSSEGATNEKLFF.

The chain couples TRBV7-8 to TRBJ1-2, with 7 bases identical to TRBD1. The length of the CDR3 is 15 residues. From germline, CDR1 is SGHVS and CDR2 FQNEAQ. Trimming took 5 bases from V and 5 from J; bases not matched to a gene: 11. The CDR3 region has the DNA TGTGCCAGCAGCAAATACAGGGGAAGTTGGTATGGCTACACCTTC. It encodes CASSKYRGSWYGYTF.

CDR3 sequence: CASSSSVFYGYTF. The CDR3 DNA reads as TGTGCCAGCAGCTCCTCGGTATTCTATGGCTACACCTTC. The chain carries TRBV7-2 and TRBJ1-2; D ambiguous. Germline CDR1 and CDR2: SGHTA and FQGNSA. The CDR3 length is 13 residues. V was shortened by 4 bases and J by 4 bases, with 10 bases between the two germline ends.

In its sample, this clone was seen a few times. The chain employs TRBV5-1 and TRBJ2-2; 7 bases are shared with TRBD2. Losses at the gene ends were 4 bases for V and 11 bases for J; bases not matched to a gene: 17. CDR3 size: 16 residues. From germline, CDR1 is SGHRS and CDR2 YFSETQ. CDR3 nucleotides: TGCGCCAGCAGCGCCCTGGCGGGAGCCGAGGCCTCAGAGCTGTTTTTT. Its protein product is CASSALAGAEASELFF.

CDR3 sequence reads: CASSQGTTSGFQETQYF. CDR3 sequence (DNA): TGCGCCAGCAGCCAAGGGACTACTAGCGGATTCCAAGAGACCCAGTACTTC. The chain couples TRBV4-1 to TRBJ2-5; TRBD2 agrees at 8 bases. The CDR3 runs 17 residues. V was clipped by 1 base and J by 1 base; unmatched bases: 8. CDR1 is MGHRA, CDR2 YSYEKL, per germline.

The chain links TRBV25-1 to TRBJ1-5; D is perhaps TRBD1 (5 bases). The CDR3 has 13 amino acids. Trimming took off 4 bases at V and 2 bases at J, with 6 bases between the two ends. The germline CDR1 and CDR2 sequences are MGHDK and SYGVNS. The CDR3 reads CASSAQGNQPQHF. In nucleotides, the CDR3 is TGTGCCAGCAGTGCACAGGGCAATCAGCCCCAGCATTTT.